Listed below are T cell receptor beta chains from one sample, sequenced in a study of T cells in Graves' hyperthyroidism and ophthalmopathy. TCRdb re-called the multiplex PCR reads through MiXCR, storing one row per CDR3 protein. This sample carries about 570,000 distinct CDR3 sequences, 46% of them seen once, and the ten largest clones take under 20%. The sequenced sample was peripheral blood or thyroid tissue (not recorded which). These receptors were collected from an adult woman with Graves' disease, either hyperthyroidism or ophthalmopathy (not recorded which). Both conserved end residues are part of each CDR3. A D gene is named only where the DNA matches it firmly. Rows may omit the clone size; those that give it use once, few, many or a size class.

.	TRBV7-2	.	TRBJ1-3	CASSFPGTGNTIYF	TGTGCCAGCAGCTTCCCAGGGACAGGAAACACCATATATTTT
few	TRBV29-1	.	TRBJ2-5	CSYDFLETQYF	TGCAGCTACGACTTCTTAGAGACCCAGTACTTC
many	TRBV5-1	.	TRBJ1-3	CASSLIPSGNTIYF	TGCGCCAGCAGCTTGATCCCCTCTGGAAACACCATATATTTT
many	TRBV12-3/TRBV12-4	.	TRBJ1-5	CASSGFRTDNNQPQHF	TGTGCCAGCAGTGGCTTTCGGACGGACAACAATCAGCCCCAGCATTTT
.	TRBV29-1	.	TRBJ1-1	CSDRGTGISEAFF	TGCAGCGACCGAGGCACGGGCATCTCTGAAGCTTTCTTT
.	TRBV7-3	.	TRBJ1-5	CASSLGGRYNQPQHF	TGTGCCAGCAGCTTAGGGGGACGGTACAATCAGCCCCAGCATTTT
.	TRBV7-9	.	TRBJ1-4	CASSPPQPTNEKLFF	TGTGCCAGCAGCCCCCCCCAGCCAACTAATGAAAAACTGTTTTTT
.	TRBV14	.	TRBJ1-1	CASSQGRRTEAFF	TGTGCCAGCAGCCAGGGGCGGAGGACTGAAGCTTTCTTT
.	TRBV5-1	TRBD1	TRBJ2-2	CASSLDTGDTGELFF	TGCGCCAGCAGCTTGGATACAGGGGACACCGGGGAGCTGTTTTTT
.	TRBV10-3	TRBD1	TRBJ1-5	CAREGGGQPQHF	TGTGCTAGAGAAGGGGGCGGTCAGCCCCAGCATTTT
many	TRBV6-1	.	TRBJ1-1	CASSEVGAGWGTEAFF	TGTGCCAGCAGTGAAGTCGGGGCAGGCTGGGGCACTGAAGCTTTCTTT
.	TRBV10-3	.	TRBJ1-5	CAITSSGGWGLPQHF	TGTGCCATCACGAGCTCCGGGGGATGGGGTCTGCCCCAGCATTTT
.	TRBV5-1	TRBD1	TRBJ1-1	CASSFTGQVNTEAFF	TGCGCCAGCAGCTTTACGGGACAGGTGAACACTGAAGCTTTCTTT
many	TRBV19	TRBD1	TRBJ2-6	CASSIEAGGASGANVLTF	TGTGCCAGTAGTATAGAAGCAGGGGGCGCATCTGGGGCCAACGTCCTGACTTTC
.	TRBV10-3	.	TRBJ1-1	CAISGSKNGYTEAFF	TGTGCCATCAGTGGGTCGAAGAATGGCTACACTGAAGCTTTCTTT
.	TRBV4-1	TRBD1	TRBJ1-5	CASSQAGTANNQPQHF	TGCGCCAGCAGCCAAGCCGGGACAGCTAATAATCAGCCCCAGCATTTT
.	TRBV7-2	TRBD1	TRBJ1-4	CASTKGGAKEKLFF	TGTGCCAGCACCAAAGGGGGCGCGAAAGAAAAACTGTTTTTT
few	TRBV28	TRBD2	TRBJ2-7	CASSISSGRLSYEQYF	TGTGCCAGCAGTATCTCTAGCGGGAGGCTCTCCTACGAGCAGTACTTC
many	TRBV3-1	.	TRBJ1-2	CASSGDSILPGYGYTF	TGTGCCAGCAGCGGAGACAGTATCTTGCCTGGGTATGGCTACACCTTC
.	TRBV10-3	.	TRBJ1-5	CARGLRRESNQPQHF	TGTGCTAGGGGTCTGCGCAGGGAAAGCAATCAGCCCCAGCATTTT
.	TRBV10-1	TRBD1	TRBJ2-1	CASSDAGQGYEQFF	TGCGCCAGCAGTGACGCGGGACAGGGGTATGAGCAGTTCTTC
.	TRBV19	TRBD1	TRBJ2-7	CASRPRGQGYEQYF	TGTGCCAGTAGACCTCGAGGACAGGGCTACGAGCAGTACTTC
once	TRBV5-1	TRBD1	TRBJ1-1	CASSLDRGRNTEAFF	TGCGCCAGCAGCTTGGACAGGGGTAGGAACACTGAAGCTTTCTTT
few	TRBV29-1	TRBD1	TRBJ1-2	CSVEERQGAHGYTF	TGCAGCGTTGAGGAGCGACAGGGGGCGCATGGCTACACCTTC
.	TRBV9	TRBD1	TRBJ2-7	CASSLGQGRRYEQYF	TGTGCCAGCAGCTTAGGACAGGGGAGAAGGTACGAGCAGTACTTC
.	TRBV11-2	.	TRBJ2-7	CASSLVPGDYEQYF	TGTGCCAGCAGCTTAGTTCCCGGAGACTACGAGCAGTACTTC
.	TRBV2	.	TRBJ2-5	CASNRETQYF	TGTGCCAGCAATCGAGAAACCCAGTACTTC
.	TRBV7-9	.	TRBJ2-6	CASSTGESNAGANVLTF	TGTGCCAGCAGCACCGGGGAAAGCAACGCTGGGGCCAACGTCCTGACTTTC
.	TRBV29-1	.	TRBJ2-7	CSVEAGRDSAYEQYF	TGCAGCGTTGAAGCTGGGCGGGATTCAGCCTACGAGCAGTACTTC
.	TRBV10-3	.	TRBJ1-2	CAISEVQGLRWF	TGTGCCATCAGTGAAGTACAGGGCCTCCGCTGGTTC
many	TRBV12-3/TRBV12-4	TRBD2	TRBJ2-7	CASRPIAGGLEQYF	TGTGCCAGCAGGCCTATAGCGGGAGGGCTCGAGCAGTACTTC
.	TRBV7-3	TRBD1	TRBJ2-7	CASSLTGQSSYEQYF	TGTGCCAGCAGCCTGACGGGACAGAGCTCCTACGAGCAGTACTTC
many	TRBV4-1	.	TRBJ1-5	CASSQDFRQPQHF	TGCGCCAGCAGCCAAGACTTTCGTCAGCCCCAGCATTTT
many	TRBV19	TRBD2	TRBJ2-7	CASSTTRLAGGYEQYF	TGTGCCAGTAGTACAACAAGACTAGCGGGAGGGTACGAGCAGTACTTC
.	TRBV20-1	.	TRBJ1-6	CSASSGGLIHF	TGCAGTGCTAGTAGCGGGGGGCTAATCCACTTT
.	TRBV7-9	.	TRBJ1-6	CASSLGGPMSSYNSPLHF	TGTGCCAGCAGCTTAGGGGGGCCGATGAGCTCCTATAATTCACCCCTCCACTTT
many	TRBV10-3	.	TRBJ2-7	CAISHTPYEQYF	TGTGCCATCAGCCATACACCCTACGAGCAGTACTTC
.	TRBV20-1	TRBD2	TRBJ2-3	CSATQRDSTDTQYF	TGCAGTGCCACGCAGCGGGATAGCACAGATACGCAGTATTTT
.	TRBV9	.	TRBJ1-2	CASSKRQGYTF	TGTGCCAGCAGCAAACGACAGGGCTACACCTTC
.	TRBV19	TRBD2	TRBJ2-7	CASSTYGTSGSSAYEQYF	TGTGCCAGTAGTACCTACGGGACTAGCGGGAGCAGTGCCTACGAGCAGTACTTC